This TCR beta chain originates from a study of glioma-infiltrating T cells after dendritic cell vaccination. Only in-frame clones appear in the TCRdb table, and some are missing; sequencing was by immunoSEQ multiplex PCR. The data contain approximately 62,000 clones, approximately 86% of them singletons. Time point given: after dendritic cell vaccination, including at tumor progression/relapse. CDR1 is SGHNT, CDR2 YYREEE, per germline (reference sequence). There are 14 residues in the CDR3. V lost 4 bases, J lost 0 bases, and 10 bases lay in between. This TCR derives from a human donor with glioblastoma. The chain couples TRBV5-4 to TRBJ1-1; weak D call: TRBD1 (6 bases). The sequencing here drew on blood, taken after dendritic cell vaccination. The CDR3 is CASSRGIMNTEAFF. The CDR3, as DNA: TGTGCCAGCAGCAGGGGGATCATGAACACTGAAGCTTTCTTT.